The entry below describes one T cell receptor beta chain. Its specificity is not known. The data are from a study of T-cell memory formation after mild COVID-19. Study-wide background: TCR clusters showed largely donor specificity. Study conclusions and caveats: Among clones contracting day 15 to 85, CD4/CD8 was balanced, whereas later expanders leaned CD4+. The study detected some responding clones in pre-infection memory, suggesting cross-reactive memory joined.

MiXCR, run by TCRdb on the 5' RACE reads, gives a single entry per CDR3 protein. This table holds 200,000 to 300,000 distinct CDR3 sequences, approximately 15% found once. The CDR3 sequence is 15 residues long. The germline V gene encodes CDR1 KGHDR and CDR2 SFDVKD. Trimming cost V 0 bases and J 2 bases, with 7 bases left between them. This TCR came from a man younger than 35 who had mild COVID-19 (a few samples of this study predate the infection). Cell type and time point are not known. This chain joins TRBV24-1 and TRBJ2-1, with D tentatively TRBD1 (5 bases). Material for sequencing was PBMCs or a T cell subset sorted from them (not recorded which). The CDR3 sequence: CATSDLKGTYNEQFF. CDR3 DNA: TGTGCCACCAGTGATTTGAAGGGGACCTACAATGAGCAGTTCTTC.